The clone carrying this T cell receptor (beta chain) was observed a handful of times. The antigen is not known. The sample comes from a study of T cells in Graves' hyperthyroidism and ophthalmopathy. Lactation, pregnancy, other autoimmune disease or uncontrolled infection excluded patients. Broader study findings: Blood also held most thyroid clonotypes expanded beyond 0.001.

This CDR3 is 14 amino acids long. Trimming removed 1 base at V and 5 bases at J, with 15 bases between. The germline gives CDR1 GTSNPN, CDR2 SVGIG (reference sequence). Amplified TCR beta CDR3 regions derived from RNA transcripts. In the first-round RT-PCR of the TCR CDR3, the HTBI primer set was used. TCRdb re-called the multiplex PCR reads through MiXCR, storing one row per CDR3 protein. The sample yields about half a million distinct CDR3 sequences, 15% to 20% seen once. Sequencing was performed on blood. The chain joins TRBV30 to TRBJ2-7, with unresolved D. This TCR was recovered from a woman aged 25 to 39 with Graves' ophthalmopathy. The CDR3 spells CAWSETSPTDEQYF. The CDR3 DNA reads as TGTGCCTGGAGTGAAACCTCACCGACGGACGAGCAGTACTTC.